This T cell receptor (beta chain) is drawn from a study of long-term antiretroviral therapy in people with HIV. As to this clone: What it binds is not known. Other DNA variants within this sample encode the same CDR3.

Run at survey level, the immunoSEQ assay was version v3.0. Libraries were prepared by immunoSEQ multiplex PCR; TCRdb keeps only in-frame clonotypes and omits some of them. The sample lists tens of thousands of clones, about 95% occurring once. Regarding the study as a whole: Repertoires with HIV possessed tighter CDR3 length spans than those of controls.

The CDR3 has 14 amino acids. Germline V gives CDR1 SGHRS, CDR2 YFSETQ. J was trimmed by 5 bases and V by 0 bases; bases with no gene match: 0. The samples comprised roughly 0.9-11 million cryopreserved PBMC ahead of DNA extraction. The sample consisted of unsorted PBMCs, taken 3.7 years after starting antiretroviral therapy. This chain joins TRBV5-1 and TRBJ1-5, with 9 positions matching TRBD1. This clonotype was sampled from a woman aged 45-60 years with HIV. The CDR3 spells CASSLGQGDQPQHF. Here the CDR3 DNA reads TGCGCCAGCAGCTTGGGACAGGGGGATCAGCCCCAGCATTTT. The full variable domain, completed using reference TRBV5-1 and TRBJ1-5, is KAGVTQTPRYLIKTRGQQVTLSCSPISGHRSVSWYQQTPGQGLQFLFEYFSETQRNKGNFPGRFSGRQFSNSRSEMNVSTLELGDSALYLCASSLGQGDQPQHFGDGTRLSIL.